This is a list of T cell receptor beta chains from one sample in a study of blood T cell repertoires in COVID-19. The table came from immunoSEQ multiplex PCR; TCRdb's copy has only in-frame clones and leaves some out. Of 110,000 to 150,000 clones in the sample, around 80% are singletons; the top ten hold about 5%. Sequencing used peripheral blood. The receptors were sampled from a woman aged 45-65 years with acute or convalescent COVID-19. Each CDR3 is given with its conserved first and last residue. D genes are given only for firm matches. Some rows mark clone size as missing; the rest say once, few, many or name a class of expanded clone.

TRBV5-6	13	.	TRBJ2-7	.	CASSLGTRYEQYF	TGTGCCAGCAGCTTGGGGACTCGGTACGAGCAGTACTTC
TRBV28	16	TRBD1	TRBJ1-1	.	CASSLRDRGLNTEAFF	TGTGCCAGCAGTTTACGGGACAGGGGGCTGAACACTGAAGCTTTCTTT
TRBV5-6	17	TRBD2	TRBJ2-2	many	CASSLFSSGGAPGELFF	TGTGCCAGCAGCTTGTTTTCCAGCGGGGGGGCCCCCGGGGAGCTGTTTTTT
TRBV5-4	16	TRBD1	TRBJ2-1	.	CASSLGFGQGSNEQFF	TGTGCCAGCAGCTTGGGTTTCGGACAGGGAAGTAATGAGCAGTTCTTC
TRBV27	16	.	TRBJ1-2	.	CASSSWRGEGAGGYTF	TGTGCCAGCAGCTCATGGCGGGGTGAAGGGGCGGGTGGCTACACCTTC
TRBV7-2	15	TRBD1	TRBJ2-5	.	CASSLVGQGQETQYF	TGTGCCAGCAGCCTTGTGGGACAGGGCCAAGAGACCCAGTACTTC
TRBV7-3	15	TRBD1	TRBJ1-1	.	CASSPDRAQGSEAFF	TGTGCCAGCAGCCCCGACAGGGCTCAAGGGTCTGAAGCTTTCTTT
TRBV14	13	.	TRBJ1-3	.	CASSQDFGNTIYF	TGTGCCAGCAGCCAGGACTTTGGAAACACCATATATTTT
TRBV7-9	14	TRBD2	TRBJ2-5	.	CASNRLAGSETQYF	TGTGCCAGCAACCGACTAGCGGGGTCAGAGACCCAGTACTTC
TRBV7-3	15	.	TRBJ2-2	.	CASSIRGGSTGELFF	TGTGCCAGCAGTATTAGAGGGGGTAGTACCGGGGAGCTGTTTTTT
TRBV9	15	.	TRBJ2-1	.	CASSVATRQFNEQFF	TGTGCCAGCAGCGTAGCTACCAGGCAGTTCAATGAGCAGTTCTTC